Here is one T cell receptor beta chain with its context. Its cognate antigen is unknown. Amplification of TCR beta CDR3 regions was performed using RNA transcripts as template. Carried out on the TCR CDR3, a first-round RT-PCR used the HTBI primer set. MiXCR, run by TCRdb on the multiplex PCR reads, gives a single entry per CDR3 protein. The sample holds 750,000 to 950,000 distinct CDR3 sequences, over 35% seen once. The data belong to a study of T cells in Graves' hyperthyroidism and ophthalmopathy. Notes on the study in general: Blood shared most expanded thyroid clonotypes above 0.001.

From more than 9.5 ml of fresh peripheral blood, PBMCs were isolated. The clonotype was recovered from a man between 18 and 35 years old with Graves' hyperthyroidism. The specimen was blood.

The CDR3 is CASSIWDREGYGYTF. The CDR3 DNA follows: TGTGCCAGTAGTATATGGGACAGGGAGGGCTATGGCTACACCTTC. The rearrangement uses TRBV19 and TRBJ1-2; 9 positions agree with TRBD1. The CDR3 runs to 15 residues. Unmatched junction bases numbered 5, after V lost 2 bases and J lost 4 bases. Germline lookup yields CDR1 LNHDA and CDR2 SQIVND (reference sequence).